The 11 T cell receptor beta chains below were found in one sample sequenced in a study of radiotherapy plus CTLA-4 blockade in lung cancer. The method was immunoSEQ multiplex PCR; TCRdb's version includes in-frame clones alone and lacks a portion of them. Here the sample spans some 74,000 clones, over 65% being singletons. The sequencing here drew on peripheral blood, taken from a patient treated with radiotherapy plus ipilimumab. The receptors were gathered from a human donor with non-small cell lung cancer who had a complete response to radiotherapy plus ipilimumab.

This chain connects TRBV10-2 to TRBJ2-6; weak D call: TRBD2 (5 bases). Germline CDR1 reads WSHSY; CDR2 reads SAAADI. CDR3 length: 14 amino acids. The V gene lost 5 bases and the J gene lost 3 bases, with 8 bases spanning the gap. CDR3 protein: CASSIGIGANVLTF. The CDR3, as DNA: TGCGCCAGCAGTATCGGGATTGGGGCCAACGTCCTGACTTTC.

The chain links TRBV30 to TRBJ1-5; D gene unclear. This CDR3 spans 13 amino acids. Germline CDR1 reads GTSNPN; CDR2 reads SVGIG (reference sequence). Trimming cost V 4 bases and J 7 bases, with 14 bases left between them. CDR3 nucleotide sequence: TGTGCCTGGAACCTAAGGCAGGAGCAGCCCCAGCATTTT. Amino acid sequence: CAWNLRQEQPQHF.

CDR3 sequence: CASSRLQGRNEQFF. In DNA, the CDR3 is TGTGCCAGCAGCCGGCTACAGGGGAGGAATGAGCAGTTCTTC. The genes are TRBV7-9 and TRBJ2-1, with a possible D match to TRBD1 (7 bases). From germline, CDR1 is SEHNR and CDR2 FQNEAQ (reference sequence). The CDR3 sequence is 14 residues long. V was pared by 5 bases and J by 7 bases, with 15 bases between.

This clone has just one count. As DNA, the CDR3 is TGTGCCAGCAGCTTAGCGCCGGCAGACTATCAGCCCCAGCATTTT. Translated: CASSLAPADYQPQHF. The genes are TRBV7-8 and TRBJ1-5; D call uncertain. V was clipped by 0 bases and J by 5 bases, with 11 bases between them. Germline CDR1 is SGHVS and CDR2 is FQNEAQ. The CDR3 sequence is 15 residues long. Together with reference TRBV7-8 and TRBJ1-5, the CDR3 gives the full variable domain: GAGVSQSPRYKVAKRGQDVALRCDPISGHVSLFWYQQALGQGPEFLTYFQNEAQLDKSGLPSDRFFAERPEGSVSTLKIQRTQQEDSAVYLCASSLAPADYQPQHFGDGTRLSIL.

This clone is a singleton in its sample. The chain has TRBV14 and TRBJ2-1, with TRBD2 matching 7 bases. The CDR3 is made up of 16 amino acids. Germline V gene lookup returns CDR1 SGHDN and CDR2 FVKESK. J lost 2 bases, V lost 6 bases, and 10 bases had no gene match. The CDR3: CASSYLGAGAYNEQFF. As DNA, the CDR3 is TGTGCCAGCAGTTACCTAGGTGCGGGAGCCTACAATGAGCAGTTCTTC.

The rearrangement joins TRBV6-1 to TRBJ1-1; D unclear. The CDR3 runs 11 residues. The germline V and J ends were trimmed by 7 bases and 2 bases, with 5 bases remaining between them. Looked up from germline, CDR1 is MNHNS and CDR2 is SASEGT. The CDR3 reads CASKFNTEAFF. In DNA form, the CDR3 reads TGTGCCAGCAAATTCAACACTGAAGCTTTCTTT.

The chain couples TRBV7-9 to TRBJ2-2; possibly TRBD2 for D (7 bases). This CDR3 is 16 amino acids long. V gave up 4 bases and J gave up 2 bases, with 14 bases separating them. Per the germline V gene, CDR1 is SEHNR and CDR2 is FQNEAQ (reference sequence). Here the CDR3 reads CASSSPSGGNTGELFF. CDR3 DNA sequence: TGTGCCAGCAGCTCCCCGTCGGGGGGCAACACCGGGGAGCTGTTTTTT.

V and J are TRBV30 and TRBJ1-1, with unresolved D. This CDR3 spans 11 amino acids. The V gene's germline CDR1 is GTSNPN and CDR2 SVGIG (reference sequence). V was shortened by 2 bases and J by 9 bases, with 10 bases between the two germline ends. CDR3 DNA sequence: TGTGCCTGGAGTCATGAGCTAAAAGCTTTCTTT. Amino acid sequence: CAWSHELKAFF. The variable domain in full, with the rest retrieved from reference TRBV30 and TRBJ1-1, is SQTIHQWPATLVQPVGSPLSLECTVEGTSNPNLYWYRQAAGRGLQLLFYSVGIGQISSEVPQNLSASRPQDRQFILSSKKLLLSDSGFYLCAWSHELKAFFGQGTRLTVV.

This clone occurred a few times. The chain joins TRBV2 to TRBJ1-1; D call uncertain. The ends were cut back, 4 bases at V and 0 bases at J, with 6 bases in the middle. The CDR3 length is 13 residues. Germline loops: CDR1 SNHLY, CDR2 FYNNEI. The CDR3 sequence: CASSATMNTEAFF. CDR3 DNA: TGTGCCAGCAGTGCCACTATGAACACTGAAGCTTTCTTT.

This rearrangement joins TRBV25-1 to TRBJ1-2; 10 positions agree with TRBD1. V shed 5 bases, J shed 4 bases, and the junction held 4 bases outside the gene matches. CDR1 and CDR2 (germline): MGHDK, SYGVNS. This CDR3 is built from 14 residues. The CDR3 DNA follows: TGTGCCAGCAGTCGGACAGGGGGACCCTATGGCTACACCTTC. Its protein product is CASSRTGGPYGYTF.

This sequence joins TRBV18 and TRBJ2-3, with D tentatively TRBD1 (6 bases). This CDR3 region has 15 residues. Germline V gives CDR1 KGHSH, CDR2 LQKENI. V was trimmed by 3 bases and J by 2 bases, leaving 12 bases between them. The CDR3 DNA follows: TGTGCCAGCTCACCCCTAGGGGGTCCCACAGATACGCAGTATTTT. As protein: CASSPLGGPTDTQYF.